These 25 T cell receptor beta chains came from one sample sequenced in a study of vaccination and CD4 T cells after COVID-19. These receptors' targets are unknown. The treatment here: roughly 11-day PBMC culture with coronavirus spike peptide pools or control peptides (ViraFEST assay). Scientists ran DNA taken from cultured CD4+ T cells through the Oncomine TCR Beta short-read assay for sequencing. TCRdb redid the calling of the PCR reads with MiXCR, one entry per CDR3 protein. In the table there are about 5,400 distinct CDR3 sequences, about two fifths of which are singletons. The sample was CD4+ T cells from blood, cultured in vitro. The receptors were gathered from a human donor who had recovered from COVID-19.

V usage is TRBV21-1 and J usage is TRBJ1-5; the table's D call TRBD1 went unverified against the DNA. TRBV21-1 is a pseudogene segment. CDR3 size: 14 residues. As DNA, the CDR3 is TGTGCCAGCAGCAAAGGGACACCCAATCAGCCCCAGCATTTT. It is translated as CASSKGTPNQPQHF.

The table lists this clonotype with a few counts. The chain links TRBV15 to TRBJ1-1; possible D gene TRBD1, 6 bases. CDR3 length: 14 amino acids. Deletions cut 1 base from V and 6 bases from J, with 12 bases between. Per germline, CDR1 LNHNV and CDR2 YYDKDF (reference sequence). In nucleotides, the CDR3 is TGTGCCACCAGCAGAGGGGGGCTTGGGGCTGAAGCTTTCTTT. Its protein is CATSRGGLGAEAFF.

The chain carries TRBV7-8 and TRBJ1-1, with a weak D call TRBD1 (5 bases). Between the trimmed V and J ends, which lost 4 bases and 4 bases, there was a span of 16 bases. Germline V gene sequence: CDR1 SGHVS, CDR2 FQNEAQ. CDR3 length: 15 residues. This CDR3 is CASSSLRGTSTEAFF. The CDR3 nucleotides are TGTGCCAGCAGCTCTCTTAGGGGCACTAGCACTGAAGCTTTCTTT.

This clonotype was counted only a few times. The chain joins TRBV20-1 to TRBJ1-5; perhaps TRBD1 as D (5 bases). Germline-derived CDR1 and CDR2 are DFQATT and SNEGSKA (reference sequence). This CDR3 region has 13 residues. Trimming stripped 3 bases from V and 4 bases from J, with 10 bases between. Written as DNA, the CDR3 is TGCAGTGCTAGTCAGGGACCAAATCAGCCCCAGCATTTT. This sequence encodes CSASQGPNQPQHF.

This clonotype was seen only once. This sequence joins TRBV24-1 and TRBJ1-5; D not resolved. CDR1 is KGHDR, CDR2 SFDVKD, per germline. Trimming stripped 5 bases from V and 5 bases from J, with 9 bases between. The CDR3 is made up of 13 amino acids. The CDR3 DNA reads as TGTGCCACCAGTGCAAGCGGTGATCAGCCCCAGCATTTT. This translates into CATSASGDQPQHF.

By share of the sample, this clonotype is medium-sized. This rearrangement joins TRBV15 to TRBJ1-1; D uncertain. The CDR3 loop spans 12 amino acids. The V gene lost 6 bases and the J gene lost 1 base, with 6 bases spanning the gap. Per germline, CDR1 LNHNV and CDR2 YYDKDF (reference sequence). As DNA, the CDR3 is TGTGCCACCAGGCTGGGGAACACTGAAGCTTTCTTT. It codes for CATRLGNTEAFF. The entire variable domain, with the rest obtained from reference TRBV15 and TRBJ1-1, is as follows: DAMVIQNPRYQVTQFGKPVTLSCSQTLNHNVMYWYQQKSSQAPKLLFHYYDKDFNNEADTPDNFQSRRPNTSFCFLDIRSPGLGDTAMYLCATRLGNTEAFFGQGTRLTVV.

This clonotype is medium-sized by share. The rearrangement links TRBV20-1 to TRBJ2-7; D gene unclear. Per the germline V gene, CDR1 is DFQATT and CDR2 is SNEGSKA (reference sequence). The V end was cut by 0 bases, the J end by 3 bases, with 3 bases between. The CDR3 is 11 amino acids. This chain's CDR3 is CSARDLYEQYF. Written as DNA, the CDR3 is TGCAGTGCTAGAGACCTCTACGAGCAGTACTTC.

This clonotype was counted only a few times. The chain uses TRBV11-1 and TRBJ1-2; no definite D call. The V gene's germline CDR1 is SGHAT and CDR2 FQDESV (reference sequence). The CDR3 totals 13 residues. The V gene lost 4 bases and the J gene lost 8 bases, with 14 bases spanning the gap. The CDR3 spells CASSSRGGYGYTF. CDR3 bases: TGTGCCAGCAGCTCCAGAGGAGGTTACGGCTACACCTTC. Filled out from reference TRBV11-1 and TRBJ1-2, the complete variable domain reads EAEVAQSPRYKITEKSQAVAFWCDPISGHATLYWYRQILGQGPELLVQFQDESVVDDSQLPKDRFSAERLKGVDSTLKIQPAELGDSAMYLCASSSRGGYGYTFGSGTRLTVV.

This clonotype is deemed medium-sized. The gene calls are TRBV20-1 and TRBJ2-5, with D perhaps matching TRBD1 or TRBD2 (5 bases each). Trimming stripped 7 bases from V and 5 bases from J, with 11 bases between. Germline values: CDR1 DFQATT, CDR2 SNEGSKA (reference sequence). This CDR3 spans 11 amino acids. The CDR3 protein is CSEGRGETQYF. In nucleotides, the CDR3 is TGCAGTGAGGGGAGAGGGGAGACCCAGTACTTC.

This clonotype was counted only a few times. The chain joins TRBV7-2 to TRBJ1-6; D might be TRBD1 (5 bases). With 4 bases removed from V and 9 bases from J, the gap between germline ends came to 16 bases. Germline assignment: CDR1 SGHTA and CDR2 FQGNSA. The CDR3 spans 15 residues. For the CDR3, the DNA is TGTGCCAGCAGCTGGGATGGGGGTAGGAGTTCACCCCTCCACTTT. Translated, it gives CASSWDGGRSSPLHF.

This clonotype is medium-sized in the sample. The J gene is TRBJ2-5, the V gene TRBV20-1; no reliable D call. CDR1 and CDR2 from the germline V gene are DFQATT and SNEGSKA (reference sequence). This CDR3 contains 12 residues. Trimming cost V 3 bases and J 0 bases, with 5 bases left between them. Written as DNA, the CDR3 is TGCAGTGCTAGTAGGTACCAAGAGACCCAGTACTTC. This encodes CSASRYQETQYF.

This clonotype was recorded a few times. The chain carries TRBV20-1 and TRBJ1-6; 8 nucleotides align to TRBD1. Germline-derived CDR1 and CDR2 are DFQATT and SNEGSKA (reference sequence). Trimming at V came to 0 bases and at J to 10 bases, leaving 2 bases not matched to a gene. CDR3 length: 13 amino acids. The CDR3 sequence: CSAREAGGSPLHF. CDR3 coding DNA: TGCAGTGCTAGAGAGGCAGGGGGCTCACCCCTCCACTTT.

This clonotype is deemed medium-sized (0.01 to 0.1%). V usage is TRBV7-2 and J usage is TRBJ2-7; 9 nucleotides agree with TRBD2. This CDR3 is 16 amino acids long. V trimming: 0 bases; J trimming: 2 bases; junction bases outside the gene matches: 5. CDR1 is SGHTA, CDR2 FQGNSA, per germline. The CDR3 here is CASSLAHGGGAYEQYF. DNA for the CDR3: TGTGCCAGCAGCTTAGCGCACGGCGGGGGGGCCTACGAGCAGTACTTC.

The chain carries TRBV20-1 and TRBJ2-1; D is uncertain. The CDR3 runs to 11 residues. V lost 5 bases and J lost 8, with 10 bases in between. CDR1 is DFQATT and CDR2 is SNEGSKA in the germline V gene (reference sequence). DNA for the CDR3: TGCAGTGCTGTATGGCGGCATGAGCAGTTCTTC. Protein sequence: CSAVWRHEQFF.

In its sample, this clonotype was seen once. The genes are TRBV20-1 and TRBJ2-7; D is perhaps TRBD1 (6 bases). This CDR3 is 15 amino acids long. Germline CDR1 reads DFQATT; CDR2 reads SNEGSKA (reference sequence). Trimming cost V 3 bases and J 3 bases, with 18 bases left between them. The CDR3 loop is CSARNPSKGDYEQYF. The CDR3 region has the DNA TGCAGTGCTAGGAACCCTTCGAAGGGGGACTACGAGCAGTACTTC.

J is TRBJ1-1 and V is TRBV20-1, with 7 bases matching TRBD1. Germline lookup yields CDR1 DFQATT and CDR2 SNEGSKA (reference sequence). CDR3 length: 15 residues. The trim removed 5 bases at V and 0 bases at J, leaving 9 bases unmatched. CDR3 loop: CSAQDPTGMNTEAFF. The CDR3 nucleotides are TGCAGTGCTCAGGATCCGACAGGGATGAACACTGAAGCTTTCTTT.

This clonotype has only a few counts. The rearrangement links TRBV7-2 to TRBJ2-7, with D maybe TRBD1 (6 bases). The CDR3 covers 14 residues. The germline gives CDR1 SGHTA, CDR2 FQGNSA. Between the trimmed V and J ends, which lost 1 base and 1 base, there was a span of 8 bases. Here the CDR3 reads CASSLDRVSYEQYF. CDR3 nucleotide sequence: TGTGCCAGCAGCTTAGACAGGGTGTCCTACGAGCAGTACTTC.

V and J are TRBV6-1 and TRBJ1-1, with a weak D call TRBD1 (6 bases). Trimming took 5 bases from V and 4 from J, leaving 8 bases between them. CDR1 and CDR2 (germline): MNHNS, SASEGT. The CDR3 loop spans 12 amino acids. CDR3 protein: CASSKQGTEAFF. Written as DNA, the CDR3 is TGTGCCAGCAGTAAACAGGGCACTGAAGCTTTCTTT.

The chain carries TRBV6-2 or TRBV6-3 and TRBJ1-6, with a tentative D call TRBD1 (5 bases). The germline V gene has CDR1 MNHEY and CDR2 SVGEGT. V lost 6 bases and J lost 7, with 10 bases in between. The CDR3 has 13 residues. In nucleotides, the CDR3 is TGTGCCAGCAGGTGGGACCTCAATTCACCCCTCCACTTT. Its translation is CASRWDLNSPLHF.

V and J are TRBV28 and TRBJ1-1; D not certain. The CDR3 is 12 residues long. Per germline, CDR1 MDHEN and CDR2 SYDVKM. The germline V and J ends were trimmed by 6 bases and 5 bases, with 10 bases remaining between them. Here the CDR3 DNA reads TGTGCCAGCAGCCAAGGACGGACTGAAGCTTTCTTT. Its protein is CASSQGRTEAFF.

The rearrangement joins TRBV20-1 to TRBJ2-7; D assignment may be TRBD1 or TRBD2 (6 bases each). CDR1 is DFQATT, CDR2 SNEGSKA, per germline (reference sequence). V was cut by 6 bases and J by 0 bases, with 15 bases left in between. CDR3 length: 14 residues. CDR3 sequence (DNA): TGCAGTGCCATCGAAGGGGGGAACTCCTACGAGCAGTACTTC. Its translation is CSAIEGGNSYEQYF.

V gene TRBV6-1 combines with J gene TRBJ2-7; 7 bases align to TRBD1. This CDR3 is built from 11 residues. Germline CDR1 reads MNHNS; CDR2 reads SASEGT. Losses at the gene ends were 6 bases for V and 13 bases for J; bases not matched to a gene: 9. CDR3 nucleotide sequence: TGTGCCAGCAGCCATCGGGACAGACTCTACTTC. Protein product: CASSHRDRLYF.

For the CDR3, the DNA is TGTGCCAGCAGACTAGCGGGAGTTGGAGAGACCCAGTACTTC. Translated, it gives CASRLAGVGETQYF. V is TRBV6-1 and J is TRBJ2-5, with 11 positions matching TRBD2. The CDR3 sequence is 14 residues long. Germline V gives CDR1 MNHNS, CDR2 SASEGT. The junction had 4 bases not matched to a gene; V was cut back by 6 bases and J by 4 bases.

This clonotype was seen only a few times. The gene calls are TRBV28 and TRBJ1-2; 7 bases match TRBD1. Trimming removed 5 bases from V and 1 base from J; junction bases left unmatched: 4. This CDR3 has 14 residues. Germline V CDR1 and CDR2: MDHEN, SYDVKM. CDR3 loop: CASSIGTVNYGYTF. In DNA, the CDR3 is TGTGCCAGCAGTATAGGGACAGTTAACTATGGCTACACCTTC.

J is TRBJ1-2 and V is TRBV28, with D possibly being TRBD1 (5 bases). The CDR3 runs to 13 residues. Trimming cost V 6 bases and J 3 bases, with 11 bases left between them. From germline, CDR1 is MDHEN and CDR2 SYDVKM. The CDR3 DNA is TGTGCCAGCAGGGGGGGGAGTGACTATGGCTACACCTTC. This gives the protein CASRGGSDYGYTF.